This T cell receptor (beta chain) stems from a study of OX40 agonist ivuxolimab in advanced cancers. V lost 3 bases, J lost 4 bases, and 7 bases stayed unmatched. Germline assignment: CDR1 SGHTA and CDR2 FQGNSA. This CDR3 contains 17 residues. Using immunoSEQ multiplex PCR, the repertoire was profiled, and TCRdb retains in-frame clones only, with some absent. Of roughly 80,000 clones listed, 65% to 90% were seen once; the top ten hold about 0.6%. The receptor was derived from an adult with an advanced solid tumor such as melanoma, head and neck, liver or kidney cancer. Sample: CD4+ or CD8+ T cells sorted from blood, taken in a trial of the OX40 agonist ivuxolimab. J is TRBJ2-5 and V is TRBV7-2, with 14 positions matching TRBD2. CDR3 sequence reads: CASSFSGLAGGGETQYF. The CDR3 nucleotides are TGTGCCAGCAGCTTCTCAGGACTAGCGGGGGGAGGAGAGACCCAGTACTTC.